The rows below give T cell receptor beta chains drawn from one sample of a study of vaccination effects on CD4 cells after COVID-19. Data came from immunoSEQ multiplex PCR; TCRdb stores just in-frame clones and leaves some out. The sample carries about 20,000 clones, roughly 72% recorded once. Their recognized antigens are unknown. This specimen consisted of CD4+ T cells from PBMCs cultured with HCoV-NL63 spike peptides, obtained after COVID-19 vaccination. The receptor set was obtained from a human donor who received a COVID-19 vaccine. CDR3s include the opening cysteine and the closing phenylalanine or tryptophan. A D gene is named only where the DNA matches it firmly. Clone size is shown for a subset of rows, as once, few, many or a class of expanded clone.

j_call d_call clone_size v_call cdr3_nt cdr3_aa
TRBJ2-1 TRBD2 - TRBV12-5 TGTGCTAGTGGTAAACCACAATCTAGCGGCTCCTACAATGAGCAGTTCTTC CASGKPQSSGSYNEQFF
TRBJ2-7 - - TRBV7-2 TGTGCCAGCAGGGGGGGACTTATACTACGCGAGCAGTACTTC CASRGGLILREQYF
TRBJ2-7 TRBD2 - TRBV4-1 TGCGCCAGCAGCCAAGATTGGCCAGCGGGAGACTACGAGCAGTACTTC CASSQDWPAGDYEQYF
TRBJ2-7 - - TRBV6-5 TGTGCCAGCACCGCGCTAGGACACTCCTACGAGCAGTACTTC CASTALGHSYEQYF
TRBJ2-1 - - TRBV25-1 TGTGCCAGCAGTGATCCCCCGGATGGTGAGCAGTTCTTC CASSDPPDGEQFF
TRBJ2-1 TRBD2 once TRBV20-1 TGCAGTGCTAGTCCTCCGGCCGGGACTAGCGGCCAATCCAGCAATGAGCAGTTCTTC CSASPPAGTSGQSSNEQFF
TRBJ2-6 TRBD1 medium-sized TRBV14 TGTGCCAGCAGCCAAGATCTAACAGGGGGGAGGAACTGGGCCAACGTCCTGACTTTC CASSQDLTGGRNWANVLTF
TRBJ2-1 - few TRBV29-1 TGCAGCGTTGTCTGGGGAGTGAGCTCCTACAATGAGCAGTTCTTC CSVVWGVSSYNEQFF
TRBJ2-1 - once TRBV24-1 TGTGCCACCAGCCATTCCAGGGAAACGAATGAGCAGTTCTTC CATSHSRETNEQFF
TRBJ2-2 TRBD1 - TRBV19 TGTGCCAGTAGGAGGGACAGGGATTTCGGGGAGCTGTTTTTT CASRRDRDFGELFF
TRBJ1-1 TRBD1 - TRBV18 TGTGCCAGCTCACCGGACAGGGACTTTGAAGCTTTCTTT CASSPDRDFEAFF
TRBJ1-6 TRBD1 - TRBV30 TGTGCCTGGGGTACAGGGGGTTCGGTTTGGTCACCCCTCCACTTT CAWGTGGSVWSPLHF
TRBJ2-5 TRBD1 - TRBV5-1 TGCGCCAGCAGCCCCGGGACAGGGAAACAAGAGACCCAGTACTTC CASSPGTGKQETQYF
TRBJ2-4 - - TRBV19 TGTGCCAGTAGTCCGCGTGGGACCGCTTTAGCCAAAAACATTCAGTACTTC CASSPRGTALAKNIQYF
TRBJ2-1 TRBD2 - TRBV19 TGTGCCAGTAGCCCTACTAGCGTGTACAATGAGCAGTTCTTC CASSPTSVYNEQFF
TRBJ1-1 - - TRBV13 TGTGCCAGCAGCTTATGGCGACCACCGGTGTCTGAAGCTTTCTTT CASSLWRPPVSEAFF
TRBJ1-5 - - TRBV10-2 TGCGCCAGCAGTGATAATCGCAATCAGCCCCAGCATTTT CASSDNRNQPQHF
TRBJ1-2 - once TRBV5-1 TGCGCCAGCAGCTTGATTCAGGGTCTCTATGGCTACACCTTC CASSLIQGLYGYTF
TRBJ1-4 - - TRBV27 TGTGCCAGCAGGAGTTATGCAGGGCGGCGTGAAAAACTGTTTTTT CASRSYAGRREKLFF